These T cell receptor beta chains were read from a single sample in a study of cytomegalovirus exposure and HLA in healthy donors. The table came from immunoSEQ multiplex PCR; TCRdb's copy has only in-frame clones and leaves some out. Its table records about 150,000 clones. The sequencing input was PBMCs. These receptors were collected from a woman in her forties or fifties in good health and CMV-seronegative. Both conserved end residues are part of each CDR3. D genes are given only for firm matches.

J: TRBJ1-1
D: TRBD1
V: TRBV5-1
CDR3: CASSWDRPNTEAFF
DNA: TGCGCCAGCAGCTGGGACAGACCCAACACTGAAGCTTTCTTT

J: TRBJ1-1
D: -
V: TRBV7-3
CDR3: CASSPTARVTEAFF
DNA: TGTGCCAGCAGCCCGACAGCAAGGGTCACTGAAGCTTTCTTT

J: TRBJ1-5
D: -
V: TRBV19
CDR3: CASSPGEFQPQHF
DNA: TGTGCCAGTAGCCCGGGGGAATTTCAGCCCCAGCATTTT

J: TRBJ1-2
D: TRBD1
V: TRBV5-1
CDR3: CASSLGPADRGNTF
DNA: TGCGCCAGCAGCTTGGGCCCCGCAGACAGGGGGAACACCTTC

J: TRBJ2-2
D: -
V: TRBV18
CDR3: CASSPSRTLTGELFF
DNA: TGTGCCAGCTCACCCTCGAGGACTCTCACCGGGGAGCTGTTTTTT

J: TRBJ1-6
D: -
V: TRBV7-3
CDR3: CASSLGGVLHF
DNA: TGTGCCAGCAGCCTAGGGGGGGTCCTCCACTTT

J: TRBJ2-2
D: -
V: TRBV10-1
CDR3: CASRWLSGYTGELFF
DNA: TGCGCCAGCAGGTGGCTGTCGGGGTACACCGGGGAGCTGTTTTTT

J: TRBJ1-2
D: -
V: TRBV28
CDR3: CASSLLGAGEYGYTF
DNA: TGTGCCAGCAGTTTATTGGGGGCAGGGGAATATGGCTACACCTTC

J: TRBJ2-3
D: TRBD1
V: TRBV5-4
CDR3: CASSLGDRGLQDTQYF
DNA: TGTGCCAGCAGCTTGGGAGACAGGGGGTTGCAAGATACGCAGTATTTT

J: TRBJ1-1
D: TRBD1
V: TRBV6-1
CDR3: CASRTGRTEAFF
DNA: TGTGCCAGCAGGACAGGGAGGACTGAAGCTTTCTTT

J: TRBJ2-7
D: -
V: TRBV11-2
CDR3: CASSLDGVGQGSYEQYF
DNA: TGTGCCAGCAGCTTAGATGGCGTTGGGCAGGGTTCTTACGAGCAGTACTTC

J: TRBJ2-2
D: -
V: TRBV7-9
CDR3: CASSFPGGAANTGELFF
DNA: TGTGCCAGCAGCTTCCCAGGTGGCGCAGCGAACACCGGGGAGCTGTTTTTT

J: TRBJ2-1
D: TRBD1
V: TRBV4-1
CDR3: CASSQDRDRGQFF
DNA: TGCGCCAGCAGCCAAGATCGGGACAGGGGGCAGTTCTTC

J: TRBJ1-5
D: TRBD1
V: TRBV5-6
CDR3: CASSLGTGGPQPQHF
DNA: TGTGCCAGCAGCTTAGGGACAGGGGGCCCTCAGCCCCAGCATTTT

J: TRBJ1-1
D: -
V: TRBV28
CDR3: CASSEQGNTEAFF
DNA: TGTGCCAGCAGCGAGCAGGGGAACACTGAAGCTTTCTTT

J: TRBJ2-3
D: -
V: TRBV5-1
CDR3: CASSSQGSSDTQYF
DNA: TGCGCCAGCAGTTCCCAGGGGAGCTCAGATACGCAGTATTTT

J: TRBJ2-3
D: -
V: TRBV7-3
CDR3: CASSLGGVSTDTQYF
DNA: TGTGCCAGCAGCTTAGGCGGGGTGAGCACAGATACGCAGTATTTT

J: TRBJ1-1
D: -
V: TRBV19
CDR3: CASSYTVNTEAFF
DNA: TGTGCCAGTAGTTATACAGTGAACACTGAAGCTTTCTTT

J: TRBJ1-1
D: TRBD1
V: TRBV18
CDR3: CASSPQDRGPTTEAFF
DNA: TGTGCCAGCTCACCACAGGACAGGGGTCCAACAACTGAAGCTTTCTTT

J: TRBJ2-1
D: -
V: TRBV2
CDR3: CASSVWGVDEQFF
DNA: TGTGCCAGCAGTGTATGGGGAGTGGATGAGCAGTTCTTC

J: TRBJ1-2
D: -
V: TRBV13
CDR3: CASSWTDNYGYTF
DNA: TGTGCCAGCAGCTGGACAGATAACTATGGCTACACCTTC

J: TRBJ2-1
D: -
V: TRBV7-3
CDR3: CASSVDLGGYNEQFF
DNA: TGTGCCAGCAGCGTCGACTTGGGGGGCTACAATGAGCAGTTCTTC

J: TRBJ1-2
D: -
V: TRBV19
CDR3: CASSMTQASITGYTF
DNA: TGTGCCAGTAGTATGACCCAGGCGTCTATTACTGGCTACACCTTC

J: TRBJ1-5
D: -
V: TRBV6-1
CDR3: CASSEQGNQPQHF
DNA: TGTGCCAGCAGTGAGCAGGGAAATCAGCCCCAGCATTTT

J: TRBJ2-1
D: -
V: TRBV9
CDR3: CASSAQSGFNEQFF
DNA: TGTGCCAGCAGCGCCCAGTCAGGTTTCAATGAGCAGTTCTTC

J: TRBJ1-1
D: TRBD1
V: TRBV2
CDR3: CASKPTGRTEAFF
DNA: TGTGCCAGCAAACCGACAGGGCGGACTGAAGCTTTCTTT

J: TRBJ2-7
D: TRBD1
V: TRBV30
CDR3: CAWSVGQGVEEQYF
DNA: TGTGCCTGGAGTGTAGGTCAGGGGGTCGAGGAGCAGTACTTC

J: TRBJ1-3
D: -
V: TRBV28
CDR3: CASSSRQPGNTIYF
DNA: TGTGCCAGCAGTTCGAGACAACCCGGAAACACCATATATTTT

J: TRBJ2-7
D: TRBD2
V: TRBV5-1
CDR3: CASSLIGGRASEQYF
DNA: TGCGCCAGCAGCTTGATTGGCGGGAGGGCCTCTGAGCAGTACTTC

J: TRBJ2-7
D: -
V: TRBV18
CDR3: CASRGKTYEQYF
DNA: TGTGCCAGCCGGGGAAAAACCTACGAGCAGTACTTC

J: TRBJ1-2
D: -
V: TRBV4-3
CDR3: CASSQQADYGYTF
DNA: TGCGCCAGCAGCCAACAGGCTGACTATGGCTACACCTTC

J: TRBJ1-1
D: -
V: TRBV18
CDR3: CASKQGMNTEAFF
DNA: TGTGCCAGTAAACAGGGCATGAACACTGAAGCTTTCTTT

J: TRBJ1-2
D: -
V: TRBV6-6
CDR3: CASSRDYGYTF
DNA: TGTGCCAGCAGTCGGGACTATGGCTACACCTTC

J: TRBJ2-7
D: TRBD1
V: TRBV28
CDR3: CASSPTDRGSYQQYF
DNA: TGTGCCAGCAGTCCGACCGACAGGGGGTCCTACCAGCAGTACTTC

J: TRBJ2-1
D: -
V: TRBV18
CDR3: CASSPPREVSYNEQFF
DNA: TGTGCCAGCTCACCACCGAGGGAGGTCTCCTACAATGAGCAGTTCTTC

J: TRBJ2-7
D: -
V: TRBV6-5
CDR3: CASSYSLGRSYEQYF
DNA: TGTGCCAGCAGTTATTCTCTCGGCAGGTCTTACGAGCAGTACTTC

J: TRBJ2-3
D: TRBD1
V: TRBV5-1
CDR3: CASSLGQGVTDTQYF
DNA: TGCGCCAGCAGCTTGGGACAGGGTGTCACAGATACGCAGTATTTT

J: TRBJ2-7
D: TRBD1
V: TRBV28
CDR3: CASRDRGYEQYF
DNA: TGTGCCAGCAGGGACAGGGGTTACGAGCAGTACTTC

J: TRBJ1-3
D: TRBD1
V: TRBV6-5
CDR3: CASSGQGAQGNTIYF
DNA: TGTGCCAGCAGTGGACAGGGGGCGCAGGGAAACACCATATATTTT

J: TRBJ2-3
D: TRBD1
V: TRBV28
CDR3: CASVRDRHSTDTQYF
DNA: TGTGCCAGCGTTAGGGACAGGCATAGCACAGATACGCAGTATTTT

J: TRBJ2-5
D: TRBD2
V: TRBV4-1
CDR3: CASSQGGLAGAQETQYF
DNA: TGCGCCAGCAGCCAAGGCGGACTAGCGGGTGCTCAAGAGACCCAGTACTTC

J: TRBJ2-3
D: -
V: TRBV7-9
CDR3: CASSLPLTDTQYF
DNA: TGTGCCAGCAGCTTACCACTCACAGATACGCAGTATTTT

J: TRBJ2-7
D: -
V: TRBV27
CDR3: CASSLVLGDPYEQYF
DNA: TGTGCCAGCAGTTTAGTGCTGGGAGACCCCTACGAGCAGTACTTC

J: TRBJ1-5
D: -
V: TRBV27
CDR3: CASSQLRGDNQPQHF
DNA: TGTGCCAGCAGCCAACTCCGGGGGGACAATCAGCCCCAGCATTTT

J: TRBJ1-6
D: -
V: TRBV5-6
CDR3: CASSVAGVYNSPLHF
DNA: TGTGCCAGCAGCGTCGCGGGAGTCTATAATTCACCCCTCCACTTT

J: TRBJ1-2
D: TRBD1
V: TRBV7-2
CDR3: CASSLAGTGDRYGYTF
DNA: TGTGCCAGCAGCTTAGCGGGGACAGGGGATAGGTATGGCTACACCTTC

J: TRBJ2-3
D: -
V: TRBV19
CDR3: CASSTPGIQDTQYF
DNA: TGTGCCAGTAGTACGCCCGGGATCCAAGATACGCAGTATTTT

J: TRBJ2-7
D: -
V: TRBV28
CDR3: CASAHQYEQYF
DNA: TGTGCCAGCGCCCATCAGTACGAGCAGTACTTC

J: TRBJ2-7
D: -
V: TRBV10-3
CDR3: CAISGGVIAGAGFEQYF
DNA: TGTGCCATCAGTGGGGGAGTCATCGCGGGCGCTGGGTTCGAGCAGTACTTC

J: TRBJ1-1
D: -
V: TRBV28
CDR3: CASSFRGYTEAFF
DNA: TGTGCCAGCAGTTTTCGGGGGTACACTGAAGCTTTCTTT

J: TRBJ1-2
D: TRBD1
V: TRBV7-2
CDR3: CASSQPGQGADGYTF
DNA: TGTGCCAGCAGCCAACCGGGACAGGGGGCTGATGGCTACACCTTC

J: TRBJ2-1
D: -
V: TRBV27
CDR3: CASIGGVGLGPHEQFF
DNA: TGTGCCAGCATAGGGGGGGTTGGCTTAGGCCCCCATGAGCAGTTCTTC